Here is one T cell receptor (beta chain) with its context. This entry is derived from a study of blood T cell repertoires in COVID-19. The CDR3 totals 15 residues. Germline CDR1 reads ENHRY; CDR2 reads SYGVKD. V was pared by 10 bases and J by 5 bases, with 23 bases between. Recruitment covered 20 to 25 US areas and drew participants whose ages spanned about 18 to 95 years. Original processing notes: Reference gene primer amplification yielded estimated nucleated cell counts. Only in-frame clones appear in the TCRdb table, and some are missing; sequencing was by immunoSEQ multiplex PCR. V, J and clone size were drawn from that table, and D and trimming were deduced from the DNA. This table holds under 250,000 clones, approximately 90% found once.

The chain uses TRBV10-3 and TRBJ1-2; D ambiguous. This TCR was recovered from a young woman in a cohort exposed to, infected with or recovered from COVID-19 (not recorded which). Sequencing was carried out using PBMCs or T cells enriched from blood (not recorded which). The CDR3 nucleotides are TGTGCCACCATGCGCGAGACTGCCCTAAAGTATGGCTACACCTTC. Its translation: CATMRETALKYGYTF.